The entry that follows covers one T cell receptor (beta chain) sequence. This sample stems from a study of blood T cell repertoires in COVID-19. Study-level information: Samples of COVID-19 (acute and convalescent) were obtained from the United States, Italy and Spain. Sources were T cells, B-cell-depleted T cells, or PBMCs; the material itself was cDNA or gDNA.

Original analysis: How many nucleated cells were present was estimated from reference gene primer amplification. The assay was immunoSEQ multiplex PCR, and TCRdb's table has in-frame clones only and misses some. V, J and clone size are taken as reported in that table, and D and trimming were inferred from the DNA itself. This sample carries about 190,000 clones, around 90% of them seen once, and the ten largest clones take 0.5% to 0.55%. The length of the CDR3 is 14 residues. The germline gives CDR1 SQVTM, CDR2 ANQGSEA. The J segment lost 4 bases and the V segment lost 0 bases, leaving 3 bases of the junction unmatched.

This TCR derives from a man over 45 with acute or convalescent COVID-19. V gene TRBV29-1 combines with J gene TRBJ2-7, with TRBD1 identical over 10 bases. The sequencing input was peripheral blood. The CDR3 protein is CSVEDPGQGYEQYF. The CDR3 DNA is TGCAGCGTTGAAGATCCGGGACAGGGGTACGAGCAGTACTTC.